This T cell receptor (beta chain) is drawn from a study of blood T cell repertoires in COVID-19. In the study overall: The cDNA or gDNA used as material had been derived from T cells, B-cell-depleted T cells, or PBMCs.

This CDR3 has 16 residues. Germline loops: CDR1 SGHNT, CDR2 YYREEE (reference sequence). V shed 5 bases, J shed 0 bases, and the junction held 9 bases outside the gene matches. In the study's own analysis: Scientists estimated how many nucleated cells there were by amplifying reference gene primers. This table comes from immunoSEQ multiplex PCR, and its TCRdb copy is limited to in-frame clones, with some not included. Clone size and V and J calls were adopted from that table, with D and trimming inferred from the DNA. This table holds fewer than 250,000 clones, around 89% found once. Only a few counts were recorded for this clone.

Sequences were obtained from peripheral blood. The rearrangement links TRBV5-4 to TRBJ1-2; 8 bases match TRBD1. This TCR came from a human donor in a cohort sampled during active COVID-19. The CDR3 coding sequence is TGTGCCAGCAGGGGCTGGGACAGGCGACCTAACTATGGCTACACCTTC. It yields the protein CASRGWDRRPNYGYTF.